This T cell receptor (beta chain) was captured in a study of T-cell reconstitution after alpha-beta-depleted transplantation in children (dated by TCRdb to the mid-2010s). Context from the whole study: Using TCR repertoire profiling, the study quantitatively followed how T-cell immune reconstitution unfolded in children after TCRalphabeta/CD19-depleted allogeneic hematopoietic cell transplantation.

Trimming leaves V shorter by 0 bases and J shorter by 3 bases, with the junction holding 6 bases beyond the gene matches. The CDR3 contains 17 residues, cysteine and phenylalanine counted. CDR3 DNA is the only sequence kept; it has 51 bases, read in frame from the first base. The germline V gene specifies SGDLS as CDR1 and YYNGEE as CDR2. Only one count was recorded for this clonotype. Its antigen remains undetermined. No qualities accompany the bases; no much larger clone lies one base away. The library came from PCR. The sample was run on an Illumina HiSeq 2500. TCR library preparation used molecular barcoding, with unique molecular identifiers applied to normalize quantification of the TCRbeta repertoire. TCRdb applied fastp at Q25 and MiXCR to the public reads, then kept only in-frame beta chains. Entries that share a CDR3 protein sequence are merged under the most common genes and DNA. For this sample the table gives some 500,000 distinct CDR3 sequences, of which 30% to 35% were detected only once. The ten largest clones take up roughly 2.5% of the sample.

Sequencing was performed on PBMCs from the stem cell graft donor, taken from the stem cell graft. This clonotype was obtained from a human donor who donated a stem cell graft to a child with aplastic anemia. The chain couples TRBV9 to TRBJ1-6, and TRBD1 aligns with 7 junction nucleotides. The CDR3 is CASSVAEGAFYNSPLHF. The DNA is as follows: TGTGCCAGCAGCGTAGCTGAGGGGGCATTCTATAATTCACCCCTCCACTTT.